This T cell receptor (beta chain) was identified in a study of T cell changes during pregnancy in multiple sclerosis. CDR1 is MNHNS and CDR2 is SASEGT in the germline V gene. This CDR3 contains 16 residues. V was clipped by 1 base and J by 1 base, with 13 bases between them. Sequencing was performed with immunoSEQ multiplex PCR; in TCRdb, only in-frame clones are kept and a portion is missing. The sample shows around 74,000 clones, about 85% of them seen only once. J is TRBJ2-5 and V is TRBV6-1; D might be TRBD1 (6 bases). The material was peripheral blood, obtained before pregnancy. The receptor was derived from a female donor with multiple sclerosis, enrolled in a pregnancy study. The CDR3 is CASSEGEGQAQETQYF. For the CDR3, the DNA is TGTGCCAGCAGTGAAGGTGAGGGACAAGCCCAAGAGACCCAGTACTTC.